What follows are 18 T cell receptor beta chains derived from one specimen sequenced in a study of blood T cell repertoires in COVID-19. Sequencing was performed with immunoSEQ multiplex PCR; in TCRdb, only in-frame clones are kept and a portion is missing. The sample has approximately 200,000 clones, 85% to 90% seen once; the top ten hold approximately 6.2%. The material sequenced was peripheral blood. These receptors were obtained from a man aged 55 to 69 who had recovered from COVID-19.

The CDR3 is CASSPGGFLKDEQYF. The CDR3 DNA reads as TGTGCCAGCAGCCCCGGGGGGTTCCTTAAGGACGAGCAGTACTTC. The V gene is TRBV9, the J gene TRBJ2-7, with 7 bases matching TRBD2. In germline, CDR1 is SGDLS, CDR2 YYNGEE. Losses at the gene ends were 4 bases for V and 5 bases for J; bases not matched to a gene: 12. This CDR3 contains 15 residues.

The rearrangement joins TRBV29-1 to TRBJ2-7, with 7 nucleotides matching TRBD1. The ends lost 2 bases at V and 7 bases at J; junction bases unmatched: 11. The length of the CDR3 is 14 residues. Per the germline V gene, CDR1 is SQVTM and CDR2 is ANQGSEA. The chain's CDR3 is CSVEPGTVPREQYF. The CDR3 DNA follows: TGCAGCGTTGAACCCGGGACAGTACCTCGGGAGCAGTACTTC.

The chain is built from TRBV12-3 or TRBV12-4 and TRBJ2-6; D ambiguous. The V and J ends lost 10 bases and 0 bases respectively, with 7 bases between them. The length of the CDR3 is 13 residues. The CDR3 region has the DNA TGTGCCACTTACAGCTCTGGGGCCAACGTCCTGACTTTC. Its translation is CATYSSGANVLTF.

This clone was observed a few times. V is TRBV7-3 and J is TRBJ2-1, with 7 positions matching TRBD2. CDR3 length: 17 residues. V trimming: 2 bases; J trimming: 2 bases; junction bases outside the gene matches: 9. CDR1 and CDR2 (germline): SGHTA, FQGTGA. The CDR3 DNA is TGTGCCAGCAGCTTATTTAGCGGGTCGCTGACCTACAATGAGCAGTTCTTC. Encoded protein: CASSLFSGSLTYNEQFF. The entire variable domain, with the rest obtained from reference TRBV7-3 and TRBJ2-1, is as follows: GAGVSQTPSNKVTEKGKYVELRCDPISGHTALYWYRQSLGQGPEFLIYFQGTGAADDSGLPNDRFFAVRPEGSVSTLKIQRTERGDSAVYLCASSLFSGSLTYNEQFFGPGTRLTVL.

The V call is TRBV5-1, the J call TRBJ2-2; D unresolved. V lost 0 bases and J lost 4, with 10 bases in between. The CDR3 totals 15 residues. Germline CDR1 SGHRS, CDR2 YFSETQ. The CDR3 sequence is CASSLDISPTGELFF. The CDR3, as DNA: TGCGCCAGCAGCTTGGATATTAGCCCCACCGGGGAGCTGTTTTTT.

V and J are TRBV5-5 and TRBJ2-1; 7 bases agree with TRBD1. This CDR3 comprises 15 residues. Per the germline V gene, CDR1 is SGHKS and CDR2 is YYEKEE (reference sequence). With V trimmed by 0 bases and J by 2 bases, 2 bases remained unmatched. In nucleotides, the CDR3 is TGTGCCAGCAGCTTGGGACAGGGCGCCTACAATGAGCAGTTCTTC. Translated: CASSLGQGAYNEQFF.

The chain links TRBV24-1 to TRBJ1-5; the D is unclear. This CDR3 is built from 15 residues. Trimming pared 5 bases from V and 2 bases from J, leaving 12 bases between. CDR1 KGHDR and CDR2 SFDVKD come from the germline V gene. The DNA of the CDR3 is TGTGCCACCAGTGGCGGCAGTCTTGGCAATCAGCCCCAGCATTTT. Translating it yields CATSGGSLGNQPQHF.

The chain uses TRBV5-6 and TRBJ2-1, with TRBD2 identical over 10 bases. CDR3 length equals 17 residues. Germline V lookup: CDR1 SGHDT, CDR2 YYEEEE. After removal of 0 bases from V and 0 bases from J, the junction contained 3 bases not matched to a gene. CDR3 in amino acids: CASSLGASGSSYNEQFF. CDR3 nucleotides: TGTGCCAGCAGCTTGGGGGCTAGCGGGAGCTCCTACAATGAGCAGTTCTTC. The variable domain in full, with the rest retrieved from reference TRBV5-6 and TRBJ2-1, is DAGVTQSPTHLIKTRGQQVTLRCSPKSGHDTVSWYQQALGQGPQFIFQYYEEEERQRGNFPDRFSGHQFPNYSSELNVNALLLGDSALYLCASSLGASGSSYNEQFFGPGTRLTVL.

The chain carries TRBV3-1 (or the pseudogene TRBV3-2) and TRBJ2-2; TRBD1 aligns across 8 bases. J lost 6 bases, V lost 3 bases, and 3 bases had no gene match. The CDR3 is made up of 14 amino acids. CDR1 is LGHDT, CDR2 YNNKEL, per germline (reference sequence). The CDR3 bases are TGTGCCAGCAGCCACTCACAGGGGGCCGGGGAGCTGTTTTTT. Its protein product is CASSHSQGAGELFF.

This clone was seen just once. The chain recombines TRBV30 with TRBJ1-1; a weak D match, TRBD1 (6 bases). Germline CDR1 and CDR2: GTSNPN and SVGIG (reference sequence). Deletions cut 3 bases from V and 1 base from J, with 18 bases between. The CDR3 loop spans 16 amino acids. CDR3 in amino acids: CAWSRTGTLSNTEAFF. The CDR3, as DNA: TGTGCCTGGAGCCGCACCGGGACACTCTCGAACACTGAAGCTTTCTTT.

The rearrangement uses TRBV19 and TRBJ1-1; D remains ambiguous. The CDR3 is made up of 14 amino acids. V lost 6 bases and J lost 2, with 13 bases in between. Per the germline V gene, CDR1 is LNHDA and CDR2 is SQIVND (reference sequence). In DNA, the CDR3 is TGTGCCAGTAGCTCAGGCCCAGGCAACACTGAAGCTTTCTTT. This translates into CASSSGPGNTEAFF. Combining the CDR3 with reference TRBV19 and TRBJ1-1 gives the whole variable domain DGGITQSPKYLFRKEGQNVTLSCEQNLNHDAMYWYRQDPGQGLRLIYYSQIVNDFQKGDIAEGYSVSREKKESFPLTVTSAQKNPTAFYLCASSSGPGNTEAFFGQGTRLTVV.

The genes are TRBV28 and TRBJ2-7; 7 bases are a match to TRBD2. Germline loops: CDR1 MDHEN, CDR2 SYDVKM. With V trimmed by 3 bases and J by 3 bases, 5 bases remained unmatched. The CDR3 sequence is 14 residues long. This chain's CDR3 is CASSFTAGVYEQYF. Written as DNA, the CDR3 is TGTGCCAGCAGTTTTACCGCGGGAGTCTACGAGCAGTACTTC. Drawing the rest from reference TRBV28 and TRBJ2-7, the complete variable domain is DVKVTQSSRYLVKRTGEKVFLECVQDMDHENMFWYRQDPGLGLRLIYFSYDVKMKEKGDIPEGYSVSREKKERFSLILESASTNQTSMYLCASSFTAGVYEQYFGPGTRLTVT.

The gene calls are TRBV5-4 and TRBJ2-1, with D possibly matching TRBD2 (7 bases). This CDR3 comprises 16 residues. Germline V gene sequence: CDR1 SGHNT, CDR2 YYREEE (reference sequence). V was shortened by 0 bases and J by 1 base, with 11 bases between the two germline ends. This CDR3 is CASSLEGGRSYNEQFF. The CDR3 DNA is TGTGCCAGCAGCTTGGAGGGGGGGCGATCCTACAATGAGCAGTTCTTC.

The chain employs TRBV25-1 and TRBJ2-5; no clear D. Germline assignment: CDR1 MGHDK and CDR2 SYGVNS. The CDR3 runs 12 residues. Trimming pared 4 bases from V and 7 bases from J, leaving 10 bases between. CDR3 in amino acids: CASSVAFGTQYF. The DNA for the CDR3 is TGTGCCAGCAGTGTTGCGTTCGGGACCCAGTACTTC.

This clone was seen once. V is TRBV27 and J is TRBJ2-6, with TRBD1 identical over 9 bases. With V trimmed by 7 bases and J by 2 bases, 9 bases remained unmatched. Looked up from germline, CDR1 is MNHEY and CDR2 is SMNVEV (reference sequence). This CDR3 contains 17 residues. The CDR3 nucleotides are TGTGCCAGCAAGGGCGGGACAGGGAGGGCTGGGGCCAACGTCCTGACTTTC. Its protein product is CASKGGTGRAGANVLTF.

The chain carries TRBV29-1 and TRBJ1-1, with D possibly matching TRBD1 (5 bases). The germline V gene has CDR1 SQVTM and CDR2 ANQGSEA. This CDR3 is built from 13 residues. V shed 6 bases and J shed 0 bases, with 11 bases lying between them. The CDR3 nucleotides are TGCAGCGTCGGGGGTAGCCTGAACACTGAAGCTTTCTTT. Its translation: CSVGGSLNTEAFF.

This clone was seen once. The genes are TRBV6-5 and TRBJ2-1; TRBD2 aligns across 8 bases. The J segment lost 4 bases and the V segment lost 6 bases, leaving 8 bases of the junction unmatched. Germline CDR1 reads MNHEY; CDR2 reads SVGAGI. The CDR3 is made up of 15 amino acids. The CDR3 nucleotides read TGTGCCAGCAGACCACGGGAGGGCCTGTACAATGAGCAGTTCTTC. Its translation: CASRPREGLYNEQFF.

DNA for the CDR3: TGTGCCAGCAGCCCTATAGCGGGAGGTACGCAGTATTTT. It translates to CASSPIAGGTQYF. J is TRBJ2-3 and V is TRBV7-2, with 10 bases lining up with TRBD2. CDR1 and CDR2 from the germline V gene are SGHTA and FQGNSA. The CDR3 contains 13 residues. Trimming took 5 bases from V and 8 from J; bases not matched to a gene: 4. Variable domain in full (rest from reference TRBV7-2 and TRBJ2-3): GAGVSQSPSNKVTEKGKDVELRCDPISGHTALYWYRQSLGQGLEFLIYFQGNSAPDKSGLPSDRFSAERTGGSVSTLTIQRTQQEDSAVYLCASSPIAGGTQYFGPGTRLTVL.